This T cell receptor beta chain emerged from a study of shared clonotypes between healthy human individuals. Study-wide findings and caveats: Naive subsets usually exceeded memory subsets in estimated richness.

In germline, CDR1 is SGHRS, CDR2 YFSETQ. The CDR3 extends over 16 amino acids. J lost 3 bases, V lost 4 bases, and 7 bases had no gene match. Deep was the level used in running the assay. The table came from immunoSEQ multiplex PCR; TCRdb's copy has only in-frame clones and leaves some out. The repertoire consists of 500,000 to 550,000 clones, with roughly 95% occurring once and the leading ten covering around 0.067%. About this clone: Its antigen is still unknown.

CD45RA-negative memory and CD45RA+ naive subsets were split from the CD4+ cells. Sequenced sample: naive CD4+ T cells sorted from blood. Subset specified: CD45RA+ positively selected. V and J are TRBV5-1 and TRBJ1-1; 12 bases are shared with TRBD1. This sequence originates from a woman aged 25 to 45 in good health. The CDR3 DNA sequence: TGCGCCAGCAGCCTGACTGGGACAGGGGGCTACACTGAAGCTTTCTTT. This encodes CASSLTGTGGYTEAFF.